The clone carrying this T cell receptor (beta chain) has a handful of counts. Its antigen is undetermined. The data derive from a study of T-cell memory formation after mild COVID-19. Study findings and constraints: Memory cells collected pre-infection included some clones that later responded, suggesting cross-reactive memory joined. Most CD4+ clones that shrank were in CM and EM, while CD8+ ones turned up in EMRA.

TCRdb processed the 5' RACE reads anew with MiXCR; each CDR3 protein has one entry. In the table there are 380,000 or so distinct CDR3 sequences, approximately 14% of which are singletons. Germline CDR1 reads LGHNA; CDR2 reads YSLEER. V gave up 2 bases and J gave up 7 bases, with 9 bases separating them. The CDR3 covers 13 residues. The chain couples TRBV4-3 to TRBJ1-5; D gene ambiguous. The sequence derives from a man younger than 35 who had mild COVID-19 (a few samples of this study predate the infection). Cell type and time point are not known. Sequenced input: PBMCs or a T cell subset sorted from them (not recorded which). CDR3 sequence (DNA): TGCGCCAGCAGCCAACGTCTCGGACAGCCCCAGCATTTT. This sequence encodes CASSQRLGQPQHF.